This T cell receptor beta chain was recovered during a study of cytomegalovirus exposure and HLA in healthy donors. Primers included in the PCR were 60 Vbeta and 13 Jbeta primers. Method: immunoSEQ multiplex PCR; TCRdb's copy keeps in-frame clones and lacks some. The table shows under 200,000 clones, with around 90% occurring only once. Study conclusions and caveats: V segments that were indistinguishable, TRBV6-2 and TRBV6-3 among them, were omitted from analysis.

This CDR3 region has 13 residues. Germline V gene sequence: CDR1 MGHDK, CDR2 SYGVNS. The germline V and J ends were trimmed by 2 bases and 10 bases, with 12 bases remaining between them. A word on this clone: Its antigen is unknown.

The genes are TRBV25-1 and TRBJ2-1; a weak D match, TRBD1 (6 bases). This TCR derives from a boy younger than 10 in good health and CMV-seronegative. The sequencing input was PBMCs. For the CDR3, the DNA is TGTGCCAGCAGTGAACCAGGGGTCGGGGAGCAGTTCTTC. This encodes CASSEPGVGEQFF.